The T cell receptor (beta chain) described here comes from a study of early T cells in non-severe SARS-CoV-2 infection. About the research overall: The sequenced material was bulk RNA from unsorted whole blood, and its chains were unpaired. Findings of the study overall: VDJdb-based annotation leaned toward anti-spike CD8 responses and missed private and CD4 specificities.

Unique molecular identifiers were affixed to single, distinct cDNA molecules. Via MiXCR, TCRdb re-called the 5' RACE reads, giving one row per CDR3 protein. Among roughly 40,000 distinct CDR3 sequences listed, around 6% were seen once. The germline V gene has CDR1 SGHTA and CDR2 FQGNSA. This CDR3 is built from 14 residues. The V gene end was trimmed by 5 bases and the J gene end by 1 base; junction bases not matched to a gene: 2. Ten or more counts support this clonotype. Its antigen is unidentified. J is TRBJ2-7 and V is TRBV7-2; 10 bases align to TRBD1. Sequencing input: whole blood. The clonotype was recovered from an adult who was a healthcare worker with PCR-confirmed SARS-CoV-2 infection or an uninfected control (not recorded which). CDR3 in amino acids: CASSRDRGSYEQYF. The DNA of the CDR3 is TGTGCCAGCAGCCGGGACAGGGGATCCTACGAGCAGTACTTC.